This T cell receptor (beta chain) appears in the sequencing data of a study of T cell repertoires in cytomegalovirus infection. Study details: Matching HLA type and CMV infection were both indicated by public TCR beta signatures.

In its sample, this clonotype was seen a few times. Its specificity is not known. TCRdb ran MiXCR on the reads and lists one entry per CDR3 protein. The repertoire holds 500,000 to 600,000 distinct CDR3 sequences, with 16% as singletons. The CDR3 loop spans 13 amino acids. Per germline, CDR1 MNHNS and CDR2 SASEGT. V shed 7 bases and J shed 3 bases, with 12 bases lying between them. Study-wide points: Cumulative frequency (of public TCR beta family members) identified carriers of CMV plus the relevant HLA. The response measured ex vivo was dominated by TCR beta clonotypes (HLA-C-restricted and CMV-specific).

This clonotype was obtained from a human donor in good health (CMV status not recorded). Some clones in this sample may be carry-over from other donors' samples. The sample was CD8+ T cells from PBMCs. The chain couples TRBV6-1 to TRBJ2-5; D gene ambiguous. The CDR3 DNA is TGTGCCAGCAATCCCCGGTTGGAAGAGACCCAGTACTTC. Amino acids: CASNPRLEETQYF.